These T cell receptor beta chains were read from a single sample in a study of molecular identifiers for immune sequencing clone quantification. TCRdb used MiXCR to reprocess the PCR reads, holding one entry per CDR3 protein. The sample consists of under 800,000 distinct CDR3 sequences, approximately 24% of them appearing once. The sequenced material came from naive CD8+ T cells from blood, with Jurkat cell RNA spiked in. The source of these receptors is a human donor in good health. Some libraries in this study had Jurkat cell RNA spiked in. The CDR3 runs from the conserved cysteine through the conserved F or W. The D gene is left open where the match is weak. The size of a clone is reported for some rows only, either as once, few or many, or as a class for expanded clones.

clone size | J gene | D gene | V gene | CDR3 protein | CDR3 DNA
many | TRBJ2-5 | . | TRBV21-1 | CASTGESRSPPETQYF | TGTGCCAGCACCGGAGAATCGCGGTCCCCACCCGAGACCCAGTACTTC
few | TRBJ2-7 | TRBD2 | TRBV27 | CASSFLAGDSYEQYF | TGTGCCAGCAGTTTCCTAGCGGGGGACTCCTACGAGCAGTACTTC
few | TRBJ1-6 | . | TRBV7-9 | CASKRGENNSPLHF | TGTGCCAGCAAAAGGGGCGAAAATAATTCACCCCTCCACTTT
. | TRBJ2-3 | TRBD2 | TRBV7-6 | CASSLDSAGGPWDTQYF | TGTGCCAGCAGCTTAGATAGTGCGGGGGGGCCATGGGATACGCAGTATTTT
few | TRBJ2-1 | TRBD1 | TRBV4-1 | CASSQEGGSGFSYNEQFF | TGCGCCAGCAGCCAAGAAGGGGGCTCGGGTTTTTCCTACAATGAGCAGTTCTTC
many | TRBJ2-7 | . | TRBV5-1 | CASSHFDSSYEQYF | TGCGCCAGCAGCCACTTCGACAGTTCCTACGAGCAGTACTTC
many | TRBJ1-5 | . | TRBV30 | CAWSLDGNQPQHF | TGTGCCTGGAGTTTGGACGGCAATCAGCCCCAGCATTTT
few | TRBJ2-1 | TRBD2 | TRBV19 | CASSIGGRTAYNEQFF | TGTGCCAGTAGTATCGGCGGGAGGACTGCTTACAATGAGCAGTTCTTC
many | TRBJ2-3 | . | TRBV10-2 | CASSESGQRMQYF | TGCGCCAGCAGTGAGTCGGGGCAGCGAATGCAGTATTTT
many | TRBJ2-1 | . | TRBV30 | CAWSGQSSYNEQFF | TGTGCCTGGAGTGGGCAGAGCTCCTACAATGAGCAGTTCTTC
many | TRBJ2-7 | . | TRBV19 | CASSIRPAYEQYF | TGTGCCAGTAGTATTCGCCCAGCCTACGAGCAGTACTTC
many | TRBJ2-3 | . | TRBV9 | CASTPITTDTQYF | TGTGCCAGCACTCCGATTACCACAGATACGCAGTATTTT
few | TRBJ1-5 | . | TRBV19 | CASSIVSGGAEPQHF | TGTGCCAGTAGTATAGTATCGGGGGGCGCGGAGCCCCAGCATTTT
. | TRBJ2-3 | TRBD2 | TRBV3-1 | CASSQVTSGRIPDTQYF | TGTGCCAGCAGCCAAGTGACTAGCGGGAGAATCCCAGATACGCAGTATTTT
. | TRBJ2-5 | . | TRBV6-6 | CASSYLNLPRGPQGTQYF | TGTGCCAGCAGTTACCTTAACCTCCCGCGGGGGCCGCAAGGGACCCAGTACTTC
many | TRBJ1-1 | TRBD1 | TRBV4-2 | CASSRDLGQTFLF | TGTGCCAGCAGCCGGGATCTGGGACAGACTTTTCTCTTT
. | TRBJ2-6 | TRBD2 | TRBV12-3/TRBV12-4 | CASWGGRIDSGANVLTF | TGTGCCAGCTGGGGGGGTAGAATAGACTCTGGGGCCAACGTCCTGACTTTC
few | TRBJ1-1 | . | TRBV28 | CASSYSRNVDTEAFF | TGTGCCAGCAGTTATTCCCGAAATGTCGACACTGAAGCTTTCTTT
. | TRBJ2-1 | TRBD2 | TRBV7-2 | CASSSWAGGGSYNEQFF | TGTGCCAGCAGCTCTTGGGCGGGAGGGGGGTCCTACAATGAGCAGTTCTTC
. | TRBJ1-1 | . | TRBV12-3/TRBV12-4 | CASSAPAYSGVNTEAFF | TGTGCCAGCAGTGCCCCCGCGTATTCAGGTGTGAACACTGAAGCTTTCTTT
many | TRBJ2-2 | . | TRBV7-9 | CASSLATENTGELFF | TGTGCCAGCAGCTTAGCTACGGAGAACACCGGGGAGCTGTTTTTT
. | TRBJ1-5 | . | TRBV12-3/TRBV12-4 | CATTPLRADQPQHF | TGTGCCACGACCCCCCTCCGGGCGGATCAGCCCCAGCATTTT
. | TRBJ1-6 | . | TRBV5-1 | CASGSTGLENSPLHF | TGCGCCAGCGGAAGCACGGGGCTCGAGAATTCACCCCTCCACTTT
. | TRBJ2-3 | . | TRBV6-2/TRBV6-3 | CASTLYGQDTQYF | TGTGCCAGCACCCTATACGGACAAGATACGCAGTATTTT
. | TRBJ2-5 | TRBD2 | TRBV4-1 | CASSQGGREGRETQYF | TGCGCCAGCAGCCAAGGTGGCAGGGAGGGACGAGAGACCCAGTACTTC
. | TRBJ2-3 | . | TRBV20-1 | CSARDSSTTSTDTQYF | TGCAGTGCTAGAGATTCCAGCACTACTAGCACAGATACGCAGTATTTT
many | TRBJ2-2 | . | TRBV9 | CASSGTANTGELFF | TGTGCCAGCAGCGGGACAGCGAACACCGGGGAGCTGTTTTTT
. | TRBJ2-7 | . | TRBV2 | CASSAGDNSYEQYF | TGTGCCAGCAGTGCAGGAGACAACTCCTACGAGCAGTACTTC
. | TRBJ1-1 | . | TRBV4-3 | CASSQDPRQAGTEAFF | TGCGCCAGCAGCCAAGACCCCAGACAGGCTGGGACTGAAGCTTTCTTT
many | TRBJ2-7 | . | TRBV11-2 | CASSFSASNEQYF | TGTGCCAGCAGCTTTTCCGCGTCCAACGAGCAGTACTTC
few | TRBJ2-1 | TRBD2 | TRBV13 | CASSLGPTSLGVEQFF | TGTGCCAGCAGCTTAGGGCCGACTAGCTTGGGCGTTGAGCAGTTCTTC